This is a list of T cell receptor beta chains from one sample in a study of T cells in Graves' hyperthyroidism and ophthalmopathy. TCRdb processed the multiplex PCR reads anew with MiXCR; each CDR3 protein has one entry. The top ten hold around 15% of the sample, which has 350,000 or so distinct CDR3 sequences, around 18% seen once. Material: blood. The receptor source for this set is a woman aged 40 to 50 with Graves' ophthalmopathy. Each CDR3 is given with its conserved first and last residue. D genes are given only for firm matches. Clone size, where shown, is once, few, many, or a class for clones that have expanded.

many	TRBV12-3/TRBV12-4	TRBD1	TRBJ1-2	CASSFLRGLSGYTF	TGTGCCAGCAGTTTTCTTAGGGGGCTTTCAGGCTACACCTTC
many	TRBV5-1	.	TRBJ1-1	CASSLGFAEAFF	TGCGCCAGCAGCTTGGGGTTTGCTGAAGCTTTCTTT
many	TRBV10-1	.	TRBJ1-1	CASRQRLNTEAFF	TGCGCCAGCCGGCAGAGACTGAACACTGAAGCTTTCTTT
.	TRBV29-1	.	TRBJ1-1	CSVLWKGTAFF	TGCAGCGTGTTATGGAAGGGTACGGCTTTCTTT
many	TRBV24-1	.	TRBJ2-7	CATSDGGLYEQYF	TGTGCCACCAGTGACGGGGGTCTTTACGAGCAGTACTTC
many	TRBV15	.	TRBJ1-5	CATSRDLGQGNEPQHF	TGTGCCACCAGCAGAGATCTAGGGCAGGGGAATGAGCCCCAGCATTTT
many	TRBV4-3	.	TRBJ1-5	CASSQDWDGVVQPQHF	TGCGCCAGCAGCCAAGATTGGGACGGGGTCGTTCAGCCCCAGCATTTT
many	TRBV6-1	.	TRBJ1-1	CASSEVGYGVGTEAFF	TGTGCCAGCAGTGAAGTGGGTTACGGGGTAGGAACTGAAGCTTTCTTT
many	TRBV4-2	TRBD1	TRBJ1-5	CASSLPRQGSGTGVSGNQPQHF	TGTGCTAGCAGCCTCCCCCGTCAAGGGTCCGGGACAGGGGTTTCAGGCAATCAGCCCCAGCATTTT
many	TRBV7-3	.	TRBJ1-1	CASSFSGFTEALF	TGTGCCAGCAGCTTTTCAGGGTTCACTGAAGCTCTCTTT
once	TRBV6-1	.	TRBJ1-3	CASSALFPAGNTIYF	TGTGCCAGCAGTGCCCTTTTCCCTGCGGGAAACACCATATATTTT
.	TRBV15	TRBD2	TRBJ2-7	CATSRDVTSGYEQYF	TGTGCCACCAGCAGAGATGTGACTAGCGGCTACGAGCAGTACTTC
many	TRBV6-1	TRBD1	TRBJ2-2	CASSALGTGGTGELFF	TGTGCCAGCAGTGCATTGGGGACAGGGGGGACCGGGGAGCTGTTTTTT
.	TRBV5-6	TRBD1	TRBJ1-1	CASSLLRGTGGGFTETFF	TGTGCCAGCAGCCTCCTCCGGGGGACAGGGGGCGGTTTCACTGAAACTTTCTTT
many	TRBV2	TRBD2	TRBJ2-5	CASKRLAQKETQYF	TGTGCCAGCAAGCGACTAGCGCAGAAAGAGACCCAGTACTTC
many	TRBV12-3/TRBV12-4	.	TRBJ1-3	CASSTTSGNTIYF	TGTGCCAGCAGCACTACCTCTGGAAACACCATATATTTT
.	TRBV27	TRBD1	TRBJ2-7	CASSTNRGPRSEQYF	TGTGCCAGCAGTACCAACAGGGGCCCCCGTAGCGAGCAGTACTTC
many	TRBV20-1	.	TRBJ2-2	CSARARKNTGELFF	TGCAGTGCTAGGGCCCGGAAGAACACCGGGGAGCTGTTTTTT
.	TRBV7-2	.	TRBJ2-4	CASSIVGGAENFQYF	TGTGCCAGCAGCATAGTAGGGGGGGCCGAAAACTTTCAGTACTTC
many	TRBV30	.	TRBJ1-1	CAWRMGGTNRAFF	TGTGCCTGGAGGATGGGAGGGACCAATCGAGCTTTCTTT
many	TRBV6-5	.	TRBJ1-2	CASSSQFYGYTF	TGTGCCAGCAGTTCGCAGTTCTATGGCTACACCTTC
.	TRBV6-1	TRBD1	TRBJ1-2	CASSVRQGSNYGYTF	TGTGCCAGCAGCGTCCGACAGGGGAGTAACTATGGCTACACCTTC
many	TRBV28	TRBD2	TRBJ2-7	CASSRTSGNHEQYF	TGTGCCAGCAGTCGGACTAGCGGGAACCACGAGCAGTACTTC
few	TRBV5-1	.	TRBJ1-2	CASSLGQQRYGYTF	TGCGCCAGCAGCTTGGGTCAGCAACGCTATGGCTACACCTTC
many	TRBV20-1	.	TRBJ2-5	CSASGVNQETQYF	TGCAGTGCTAGCGGGGTAAACCAAGAGACCCAGTACTTC
many	TRBV6-5	.	TRBJ1-6	CASSYEHSSYNSPLHF	TGTGCCAGCAGTTATGAACATAGCTCCTATAATTCACCCCTCCACTTT
many	TRBV30	.	TRBJ1-6	CAWSVTGINSPLHF	TGTGCCTGGAGTGTAACAGGAATAAATTCACCCCTCCACTTT
.	TRBV4-1	.	TRBJ2-7	CASSQGTGLSYEQYF	TGCGCCAGCAGCCAAGGTACAGGGCTGTCCTACGAGCAGTACTTC
many	TRBV7-2	.	TRBJ2-6	CASSKAGAANVLTF	TGTGCCAGCAGCAAAGCGGGCGCGGCCAACGTCCTGACTTTC
many	TRBV4-3	TRBD1	TRBJ2-2	CASSQSRGTGELFF	TGCGCCAGCAGCCAGAGCAGGGGGACCGGGGAGCTGTTTTTT
few	TRBV30	.	TRBJ1-6	CAWSVLRALHF	TGCGCCTGGAGTGTACTCAGGGCCCTCCACTTT
few	TRBV12-3/TRBV12-4	TRBD1	TRBJ1-5	CASSPGPGGRQPQHF	TGTGCCAGCAGCCCGGGGCCAGGGGGCCGACAGCCCCAGCATTTT
many	TRBV12-3/TRBV12-4	TRBD2	TRBJ2-7	CASSIIAGGYEQYF	TGTGCCAGTTCTATAATAGCGGGAGGGTACGAGCAGTACTTC
.	TRBV2	TRBD1	TRBJ2-7	CASSKGLDRAYEQYF	TGTGCCAGCAGCAAGGGGTTGGACAGGGCCTACGAGCAGTACTTC
many	TRBV7-9	TRBD1	TRBJ2-7	CASSSTDRDYEQYF	TGTGCCAGCAGCTCAACCGACAGGGACTACGAGCAGTACTTC
many	TRBV12-3/TRBV12-4	.	TRBJ2-2	CASSFLTTDNTGELFF	TGTGCCAGCAGTTTTCTCACGACAGATAACACCGGGGAGCTGTTTTTT
many	TRBV24-1	.	TRBJ1-1	CATRAGAGTEAFF	TGTGCCACACGAGCCGGGGCGGGCACTGAAGCTTTCTTT